This passage covers 30 T cell receptor beta chains from one sample sequenced in a study of OX40 agonist ivuxolimab in advanced cancers. The table came from immunoSEQ multiplex PCR; TCRdb's copy has only in-frame clones and leaves some out. Of about 98,000 clones listed, 85% to 95% are singletons. The sequenced sample was CD4+ or CD8+ T cells sorted from blood, obtained in a trial of the OX40 agonist ivuxolimab. These receptors were obtained from an adult with an advanced solid tumor such as melanoma, head and neck, liver or kidney cancer.

This sequence joins TRBV9 and TRBJ2-1; 7 bases are shared with TRBD2. V lost 0 bases and J lost 7; bases outside the gene matches: 7. In germline, CDR1 is SGDLS, CDR2 YYNGEE. The CDR3 consists of 15 residues. CDR3 sequence reads: CASSVESGVTNEQFF. The CDR3 DNA sequence: TGTGCCAGCAGCGTAGAAAGCGGGGTAACTAATGAGCAGTTCTTC. Filled out from reference TRBV9 and TRBJ2-1, the complete variable domain reads DSGVTQTPKHLITATGQRVTLRCSPRSGDLSVYWYQQSLDQGLQFLIQYYNGEERAKGNILERFSAQQFPDLHSELNLSSLELGDSALYFCASSVESGVTNEQFFGPGTRLTVL.

This clone was observed a single time. The chain joins TRBV20-1 to TRBJ1-2; D is unclear. The germline gives CDR1 DFQATT, CDR2 SNEGSKA (reference sequence). The CDR3 is made up of 8 amino acids. Trimming left V 7 bases short and J 8 bases short, with 5 bases between. The CDR3 DNA reads as TGCAGTGGAGGGGGCTACACCTTC. Amino acids: CSGGGYTF.

This chain links TRBV20-1 with TRBJ2-7, with D unresolved. CDR1 is DFQATT, CDR2 SNEGSKA, per germline (reference sequence). The V and J ends lost 6 bases and 0 bases respectively, with 6 bases between them. This CDR3 contains 11 residues. CDR3 residues: CSALSSYEQYF. DNA for the CDR3: TGCAGTGCCCTGAGCTCCTACGAGCAGTACTTC.

V gene TRBV6-6 combines with J gene TRBJ2-7; possible D gene TRBD1, 6 bases. The CDR3 sequence is 16 residues long. The germline V gene encodes CDR1 MNHNY and CDR2 SVGAGI (reference sequence). Deletions cut 2 bases from V and 3 bases from J, with 17 bases between. The CDR3: CASSYAPTRTDYEQYV. The CDR3 DNA is TGTGCCAGCAGTTACGCCCCGACAAGGACAGACTACGAGCAGTACGTC.

J is TRBJ1-5 and V is TRBV28; D remains unclear. V dropped 8 bases and J dropped 3 bases, with 8 bases sitting between them. The V gene's germline CDR1 is MDHEN and CDR2 SYDVKM. The CDR3 covers 12 residues. The CDR3 sequence is CASATPNQPQHF. The CDR3 nucleotides read TGTGCCAGCGCCACGCCCAATCAGCCCCAGCATTTT. Together with reference TRBV28 and TRBJ1-5, the CDR3 gives the full variable domain: DVKVTQSSRYLVKRTGEKVFLECVQDMDHENMFWYRQDPGLGLRLIYFSYDVKMKEKGDIPEGYSVSREKKERFSLILESASTNQTSMYLCASATPNQPQHFGDGTRLSIL.

V gene TRBV6-1 combines with J gene TRBJ2-5, with 8 bases lining up with TRBD2. Germline CDR1 is MNHNS and CDR2 is SASEGT. J lost 5 bases, V lost 10 bases, and 6 bases had no gene match. The CDR3 totals 12 residues. DNA for the CDR3: TGTGCCACCGGGGGACTAGGGGAGACCCAGTACTTC. It is translated as CATGGLGETQYF.

This chain links TRBV7-3 with TRBJ2-5; TRBD1 or TRBD2 may be the D gene (5 bases each). The length of the CDR3 is 14 residues. Trimming took 5 bases from V and 2 from J, leaving 12 bases between them. CDR1 is SGHTA and CDR2 is FQGTGA in the germline V gene. Here the CDR3 DNA reads TGTGCCAGCAGCATTAATGGGGGTCAAGAGACCCAGTACTTC. It translates to CASSINGGQETQYF.

The chain links TRBV6-5 to TRBJ2-1; 8 bases agree with TRBD1. There are 15 residues in the CDR3. From germline, CDR1 is MNHEY and CDR2 SVGAGI. The V and J ends lost 0 bases and 5 bases, in that order; junction bases with no gene match: 3. CDR3 DNA: TGTGCCAGCAGTTACTCTGGACAGGGAAACAATGAGCAGTTCTTC. Encoded protein: CASSYSGQGNNEQFF.

The chain is built from TRBV2 and TRBJ1-2; maybe TRBD1 (5 bases). The CDR3 runs to 14 residues. CDR1 and CDR2 (germline): SNHLY, FYNNEI. V was cut by 4 bases and J by 8 bases, with 17 bases left in between. In DNA, the CDR3 is TGTGCCAGCAGTGGTGGGGCGCCCATATCGGGCTACACCTTC. Protein sequence: CASSGGAPISGYTF. Drawing the rest from reference TRBV2 and TRBJ1-2, the complete variable domain is EPEVTQTPSHQVTQMGQEVILRCVPISNHLYFYWYRQILGQKVEFLVSFYNNEISEKSEIFDDQFSVERPDGSNFTLKIRSTKLEDSAMYFCASSGGAPISGYTFGSGTRLTVV.

The chain employs TRBV6-5 and TRBJ2-3; 10 nucleotides align to TRBD2. The CDR3 is 12 residues long. Germline-derived CDR1 and CDR2 are MNHEY and SVGAGI. V shed 6 bases, J shed 10 bases, and the junction held 4 bases outside the gene matches. In nucleotides, the CDR3 is TGTGCCAGCAGGACTAGCGGGCCCGCGCAGTATTTT. This codes for CASRTSGPAQYF.

This clone showed up just a few times. This sequence joins TRBV27 and TRBJ2-2; possibly TRBD1 or TRBD2 for D (5 bases each). Germline V CDR1 and CDR2: MNHEY, SMNVEV (reference sequence). CDR3 length: 17 amino acids. V was shortened by 5 bases and J by 1 base, with 17 bases between the two germline ends. CDR3 sequence: CASSTGTDRVNTGELFF. In nucleotides, the CDR3 is TGTGCCAGCAGTACTGGGACGGACCGCGTGAACACCGGGGAGCTGTTTTTT.

This chain connects TRBV10-3 to TRBJ1-4, with D possibly being TRBD1 (5 bases). Between the trimmed V and J ends, which lost 2 bases and 7 bases, there was a span of 8 bases. Germline assignment: CDR1 ENHRY and CDR2 SYGVKD. The CDR3 spans 13 residues. The CDR3 DNA sequence: TGTGCCATCAGTGAGGGGACCACTGAAAAACTGTTTTTT. Its protein is CAISEGTTEKLFF.

The rearrangement links TRBV28 to TRBJ2-5; D gene ambiguous. Trimming shortened V by 7 bases and J by 5 bases, and 8 bases separated the two germline ends. Germline-derived CDR1 and CDR2 are MDHEN and SYDVKM. This CDR3 has 11 residues. CDR3 region: CASISRETQYF. The CDR3 DNA is TGTGCCAGCATTAGTAGGGAGACCCAGTACTTC. Full variable domain (missing parts from reference TRBV28 and TRBJ2-5): DVKVTQSSRYLVKRTGEKVFLECVQDMDHENMFWYRQDPGLGLRLIYFSYDVKMKEKGDIPEGYSVSREKKERFSLILESASTNQTSMYLCASISRETQYFGPGTRLLVL.

The chain carries TRBV6-5 and TRBJ2-2; no clear D gene. This CDR3 region has 13 residues. The V end was cut by 2 bases, the J end by 7 bases, with 8 bases between. Germline CDR1 is MNHEY and CDR2 is SVGAGI. The CDR3 is CASSYPQDGELFF. The CDR3 DNA sequence: TGTGCCAGCAGTTACCCCCAGGACGGGGAGCTGTTTTTT.

The chain is built from TRBV28 and TRBJ1-5; the D is unclear. The germline V and J ends were trimmed by 6 bases and 6 bases, with 15 bases remaining between them. Germline CDR1 reads MDHEN; CDR2 reads SYDVKM. The CDR3 is 14 residues long. The CDR3 DNA reads as TGTGCCAGCAGCGCGGAAAGGTATCGTCAGCCCCAGCATTTT. Translated, it gives CASSAERYRQPQHF.

J is TRBJ2-5 and V is TRBV6-6, with 7 bases matching TRBD1. The V segment lost 6 bases and the J segment 2 bases; nucleotides outside the gene matches: 9. The germline V gene encodes CDR1 MNHNY and CDR2 SVGAGI (reference sequence). The CDR3 runs 15 residues. The CDR3 loop reads CASRAGAGGQETQYF. In nucleotides, the CDR3 is TGTGCCAGCAGAGCAGGGGCAGGGGGACAAGAGACCCAGTACTTC.

This clone was seen a handful of times. The chain is built from TRBV20-1 and TRBJ1-1; D gene uncertain. CDR1 and CDR2 (germline): DFQATT, SNEGSKA (reference sequence). V shed 3 bases and J shed 4 bases, with 6 bases lying between them. This CDR3 comprises 11 residues. CDR3 DNA sequence: TGCAGTGCTAGCGGGGTCACTGAAGCTTTCTTT. Translated: CSASGVTEAFF.

This chain uses TRBV7-6 with TRBJ2-5; no clear D. CDR1 and CDR2 from the germline V gene are SGHVS and FNYEAQ. V lost 1 base to trimming and J lost 2 bases, with 8 bases between them. The CDR3 has 14 amino acids. CDR3 DNA sequence: TGTGCCAGCAGCTTAGGTCCAGCACAAGAGACCCAGTACTTC. It yields the protein CASSLGPAQETQYF.

The chain recombines TRBV19 with TRBJ1-2; 10 bases agree with TRBD1. Trimming cost V 4 bases and J 3 bases; bases outside gene matches: 14. CDR3 length equals 18 residues. The germline gives CDR1 LNHDA, CDR2 SQIVND (reference sequence). Here the CDR3 DNA reads TGTGCCAGTAGTAACTTCGGACGAGGGACAGGGGCCGACTATGGCTACACCTTC. Residues: CASSNFGRGTGADYGYTF. The variable domain in full, completed from reference TRBV19 and TRBJ1-2, reads DGGITQSPKYLFRKEGQNVTLSCEQNLNHDAMYWYRQDPGQGLRLIYYSQIVNDFQKGDIAEGYSVSREKKESFPLTVTSAQKNPTAFYLCASSNFGRGTGADYGYTFGSGTRLTVV.

The chain combines TRBV27 with TRBJ1-2; 8 bases line up with TRBD1. The CDR3 consists of 14 residues. V shed 5 bases and J 4 bases; nucleotides not matched to a gene: 6. Germline V CDR1 and CDR2: MNHEY, SMNVEV (reference sequence). CDR3 residues: CASSRAGGFYGYTF. The CDR3 nucleotides are TGTGCCAGCAGTCGGGCAGGGGGCTTCTATGGCTACACCTTC.

J is TRBJ1-1 and V is TRBV10-3; D ambiguous. The CDR3 totals 13 residues. Germline assignment: CDR1 ENHRY and CDR2 SYGVKD. Trimming stripped 5 bases from V and 1 base from J, with 8 bases between. This CDR3 reads CAISWGGNTEAFF. The DNA for the CDR3 is TGTGCCATCAGTTGGGGAGGGAACACTGAAGCTTTCTTT.

The chain uses TRBV7-3 and TRBJ1-2; a possible D gene is TRBD1 (6 bases). This CDR3 is built from 15 residues. From germline, CDR1 is SGHTA and CDR2 FQGTGA. V lost 5 bases and J 8 bases, leaving 21 bases between the germline ends. CDR3 region: CASSPGAGTLGGYTF. For the CDR3, the DNA is TGTGCCAGCAGCCCGGGGGCCGGGACGTTGGGAGGCTACACCTTC.

The J gene is TRBJ1-2, the V gene TRBV14; unclear D gene. There are 13 residues in the CDR3. Trimming left V 1 base short and J 4 bases short, with 7 bases between. Germline V gives CDR1 SGHDN, CDR2 FVKESK. The CDR3 reads CASSQARSYGYTF. In DNA, the CDR3 is TGTGCCAGCAGCCAAGCCAGGTCCTATGGCTACACCTTC.

A single count supports this clone. The chain's CDR3 is CASSLGGIADTQYF. Here the CDR3 DNA reads TGCGCCAGCAGCTTGGGTGGGATCGCAGATACGCAGTATTTT. J is TRBJ2-3 and V is TRBV5-1; no clear D gene. The ends were cut back, 0 bases at V and 4 bases at J, with 9 bases in the middle. This CDR3 spans 14 amino acids. Germline CDR1 reads SGHRS; CDR2 reads YFSETQ.

In this sample, this clone turned up once. The rearrangement links TRBV28 to TRBJ1-5; TRBD1 matches at 7 bases. V lost 2 bases, J lost 15 bases, and 10 bases stayed unmatched. The germline gives CDR1 MDHEN, CDR2 SYDVKM. The CDR3 is 13 amino acids. This chain's CDR3 is CASSLRTGSGGHF. Written as DNA, the CDR3 is TGTGCCAGCAGTTTACGGACAGGATCGGGGGGGCATTTT.

The chain combines TRBV14 with TRBJ1-1; D not certain. The V gene's germline CDR1 is SGHDN and CDR2 FVKESK. V lost 0 bases and J 6 bases, leaving 14 bases between the germline ends. The CDR3 length is 15 residues. CDR3 residues: CASSQDRWAGAEAFF. CDR3 DNA: TGTGCCAGCAGCCAAGATAGGTGGGCAGGAGCTGAAGCTTTCTTT.

The chain employs TRBV30 and TRBJ1-1; TRBD1 is a possible D gene (6 bases). The CDR3 extends over 14 amino acids. V dropped 2 bases and J dropped 3 bases, with 13 bases sitting between them. Per germline, CDR1 GTSNPN and CDR2 SVGIG (reference sequence). The CDR3 region is CAWSRTVWDTEAFF. The CDR3 nucleotides are TGTGCCTGGAGTCGGACAGTCTGGGACACTGAAGCTTTCTTT.

The V and J genes are TRBV6-5 and TRBJ2-1; D gene ambiguous. The V gene's germline CDR1 is MNHEY and CDR2 SVGAGI. V was trimmed by 4 bases and J by 6 bases, leaving 4 bases between them. The CDR3 is made up of 11 amino acids. CDR3 in amino acids: CASSFSNEQFF. The CDR3 DNA follows: TGTGCCAGCAGTTTTTCCAATGAGCAGTTCTTC.

This chain joins TRBV30 and TRBJ2-7; D gene uncertain. The V gene lost 1 base and the J gene lost 2 bases, with 3 bases spanning the gap. The CDR3 is made up of 11 amino acids. The germline CDR1 and CDR2 sequences are GTSNPN and SVGIG (reference sequence). The CDR3 DNA reads TGTGCCTGGAGTGCGACCTACGAGCAGTACTTC. This sequence encodes CAWSATYEQYF.

The V and J genes are TRBV7-8 and TRBJ2-1; D remains ambiguous. CDR3 length equals 16 residues. Between the trimmed V and J ends, which lost 1 base and 1 base, there was a span of 11 bases. From germline, CDR1 is SGHVS and CDR2 FQNEAQ. CDR3 residues: CASSLGPRRSYNEQFF. The CDR3 region has the DNA TGTGCCAGCAGCTTAGGGCCAAGGAGATCCTACAATGAGCAGTTCTTC.